This T cell receptor beta chain was observed in a study of cytomegalovirus exposure and HLA in healthy donors. The study's findings and limits: TCR beta V segments were, for the most part, productive about 87% or about 30% of the time in an earlier analysis. Using the classifier, cytomegalovirus status was reportedly diagnosed with high specificity and sensitivity. Investigators reported approximately 150 TCR beta chains as tied to cytomegalovirus.

Vbeta (60) and Jbeta (13) primers were used in the PCR. Assay: immunoSEQ multiplex PCR; the TCRdb copy retains only in-frame clones and omits some. The table shows about 120,000 clones, with over 65% occurring only once. This clone was seen a handful of times. The antigen remains undetermined. This CDR3 is built from 15 residues. The germline V gene has CDR1 SQVTM and CDR2 ANQGSEA. V was clipped by 7 bases and J by 4 bases, with 22 bases between them. The chain recombines TRBV29-1 with TRBJ1-2; D remains ambiguous. Sequencing used PBMCs. The receptor's source is a woman aged 25 to 39 in good health and CMV-seropositive. The CDR3 bases are TGCAGCGCAGAAGGTTTCGGCAGGATGGCCTATGGCTACACCTTC. It is translated as CSAEGFGRMAYGYTF.